This T cell receptor beta chain was identified in a study of T cell changes during pregnancy in multiple sclerosis. The data were produced by immunoSEQ multiplex PCR, yet TCRdb's version contains in-frame clones alone and is incomplete. This sample has around 59,000 clones, with about nine tenths found just once. Germline-derived CDR1 and CDR2 are SGDLS and YYNGEE. The CDR3 is made up of 15 amino acids. The ends were cut back, 0 bases at V and 4 bases at J, with 13 bases in the middle. The sequence was obtained from a female donor with multiple sclerosis, enrolled in a pregnancy study. V and J are TRBV9 and TRBJ1-1, with TRBD1 as a possible D gene (5 bases). The material sequenced was CD4+ T cells from peripheral blood mononuclear cells, taken in the first trimester of pregnancy. The CDR3 coding sequence is TGTGCCAGCAGCGTAGTGGGGGGAGGAGGCACTGAAGCTTTCTTT. It translates to CASSVVGGGGTEAFF.